This TCR beta chain was recorded in a study of OX40 agonist ivuxolimab in advanced cancers. About the investigation overall: Ivuxolimab was an agonistic, fully human IgG2 monoclonal antibody directed against OX40 (CD134), a costimulatory receptor. Intravenous ivuxolimab was administered to patients every 2 weeks at six dose levels: 0.01, 0.1, 0.3, 1.5, 3 and 10 mg/kg. Peripheral TCRbeta sequencing was intended to test whether TCR sequence diversity was altered and clonal T-cell expansion was caused by ivuxolimab. Patients were allowed to have had prior anti-PD-1, anti-PD-L1 or anti-CTLA-4 therapy, and approximately 39% of the dose-escalation patients had been treated with checkpoint inhibitors. A male proportion of roughly 80% and a mean age of 60 years, ranging from about 23 to 79, were recorded for the dose-escalation cohort. Partial responses occurred in three dose-escalation patients, of whom one had hepatocellular carcinoma and two had cutaneous melanoma. The paper reports the monotherapy dose-escalation portion (N = 52 patients) of the phase I ivuxolimab trial. Among the roughly 52 dose-escalation patients, about 19 had hepatocellular carcinoma, roughly 15 melanoma, 9 renal cell carcinoma and 9 head and neck cancer.

In regard to this clone: Its target antigen remains unknown. Base qualities are missing; no much larger clone stands one base away.

The CDR3, from cysteine to phenylalanine, totals 14 residues. Only the CDR3 region is kept as DNA, spanning 42 bases read in frame from base 1. V lost 2 bases and J lost 4 bases; the stretch between them is 9 bases long. The germline V gene gives CDR1 as SGHVS and CDR2 as FQNEAQ. To sequence the TCRbeta CDR3 region, genomic DNA was isolated from the sorted cells. The immunoSEQ Assay was used for sequencing of TCRbeta CDR3 regions. TCRdb limited this immuneACCESS table to in-frame rearrangements with V and J called. A share of clones is missing; checked studies link under half to unresolved V genes, and the rest is unexplained. The sample contains 70,000 to 85,000 clones, approximately 90% of them found a single time. The ten largest account for roughly 0.9% of the sample. Paper-wide results and their limitations: Low levels of normalized T-cell clonal expansion were also seen in some nonresponding patients. Antigen specificity was not determined for the clonally expanded peripheral T cells. At doses of 0.1 to 3.0 mg/kg, clonal expansion of both CD4+ and CD8+ T cells in blood was seen between baseline and week 6. In partial responders in the 0.1-3.0 mg/kg groups, normalized peripheral clonal expansion was found to be among the lowest, especially among CD8+ T cells. On average, CD8+ T cells showed more expanded clones than CD4+ T cells after ivuxolimab.

The trial excluded patients who had a history of autoimmune disease or were on systemic immunosuppression. Peripheral blood for TCR sequencing was drawn from every dose cohort at baseline, at cycle 4 day 1 and at cycle 7 day 1. Samples were obtained from an open-label, multicenter, first-in-human phase I dose-escalation trial of ivuxolimab. Adults with locally advanced or metastatic head and neck squamous cell, hepatocellular, melanoma or renal cell carcinoma were enrolled in the trial. Before TCR sequencing, CD4+ and CD8+ T cells were separately sorted from peripheral blood. The chain employs TRBV7-8 and TRBJ2-1; perhaps TRBD1 is the D gene, with 6 bases matching. The sequenced sample was CD4+ or CD8+ T cells sorted from blood, obtained in a trial of the OX40 agonist ivuxolimab. The sequence was collected from an adult with an advanced solid tumor such as melanoma, head and neck, liver or kidney cancer. DNA sequence: TGTGCCAGCAGCTTAAGTAGGGGGTACAATGAGCAGTTCTTC. This codes for CASSLSRGYNEQFF.